The 23 T cell receptor beta chains presented below share a single source sample, sequenced in a study of cytomegalovirus exposure and HLA in healthy donors. The PCR had 60 Vbeta and 13 Jbeta primers. TCRdb's copy holds only in-frame clones and misses some; the assay was immunoSEQ multiplex PCR. The table shows 50,000 to 70,000 clones, with around 83% occurring only once. Sequencing was done on a sample of PBMCs. These receptors all stem from a human donor in good health.

The chain links TRBV29-1 to TRBJ2-2, with TRBD2 matching over 10 bases. The CDR3 totals 14 residues. V dropped 7 bases and J dropped 7; count of bases not matched to a gene: 9. Germline V gene data show CDR1 as SQVTM and CDR2 as ANQGSEA. CDR3 coding DNA: TGCAGCGGGGTCCTAGCGGGAGAAGACGGGGAGCTGTTTTTT. Its translation: CSGVLAGEDGELFF.

The rearrangement joins TRBV11-2 to TRBJ1-2; D perhaps matches TRBD1 (5 bases). The V and J ends lost 5 bases and 4 bases respectively, with 17 bases between them. CDR1 is SGHAT and CDR2 is FQNNGV in the germline V gene. The CDR3 is 15 residues long. CDR3 protein: CASSPLGGYSYGYTF. Here the CDR3 DNA reads TGTGCCAGCAGCCCTCTGGGGGGGTACAGCTATGGCTACACCTTC.

V gene TRBV18 combines with J gene TRBJ1-1; D is uncertain. Trimming took 3 bases from V and 0 from J, leaving 8 bases between them. Germline V gene lookup returns CDR1 KGHSH and CDR2 LQKENI. This CDR3 region has 14 residues. CDR3 in DNA: TGTGCCAGCTCACCTATCACAGTGAACACTGAAGCTTTCTTT. Translated: CASSPITVNTEAFF. Drawing the rest from reference TRBV18 and TRBJ1-1, the complete variable domain is NAGVMQNPRHLVRRRGQEARLRCSPMKGHSHVYWYRQLPEEGLKFMVYLQKENIIDESGMPKERFSAEFPKEGPSILRIQQVVRGDSAAYFCASSPITVNTEAFFGQGTRLTVV.

CDR3 protein: CACWWTGLAGPKLAKNIQYF. In DNA, the CDR3 is TGTGCCTGCTGGTGGACGGGACTAGCGGGACCCAAACTAGCCAAAAACATTCAGTACTTC. The chain has TRBV21-1 and TRBJ2-4; the D call in the table, TRBD2, was not verified against the DNA. TRBV21-1 has pseudogene status. The CDR3 loop spans 20 amino acids.

V is TRBV4-2 and J is TRBJ1-2; TRBD1 matches 9 bases. From germline, CDR1 is LGHNA and CDR2 YNFKEQ. This CDR3 is 15 amino acids long. V gave up 0 bases and J gave up 8 bases; unmatched junction bases: 7. In DNA form, the CDR3 reads TGTGCCAGCAGCCAAGATTATGACAGGGGGGGAGGCTACACCTTC. Its protein product is CASSQDYDRGGGYTF.

The chain is built from TRBV6-1 and TRBJ1-4; 7 nucleotides match TRBD1. Trimming removed 3 bases from V and 3 bases from J; junction bases left unmatched: 10. The CDR3 contains 17 residues. Germline values: CDR1 MNHNS, CDR2 SASEGT. The CDR3 loop is CASSDGTVLTSNEKLFF. In nucleotides, the CDR3 is TGTGCCAGCAGTGACGGGACAGTGTTAACATCTAATGAAAAACTGTTTTTT.

This chain joins TRBV28 and TRBJ2-5, with 7 bases lining up with TRBD2. The DNA end is a closer match to TRBJ2-7, so the J assignment may be wrong. The CDR3 is made up of 17 amino acids. Germline V gives CDR1 MDHEN, CDR2 SYDVKM. The CDR3 here is CASSLGWLAASSYEQYF. Written as DNA, the CDR3 is TGTGCCAGCAGTTTGGGTTGGCTAGCGGCGAGCTCCTACGAGCAGTACTTC.

V gene TRBV6-5 combines with J gene TRBJ2-5; possible D gene TRBD1, 6 bases. The V gene's germline CDR1 is MNHEY and CDR2 SVGAGI. The CDR3 consists of 14 residues. V was pared by 0 bases and J by 4 bases, with 9 bases between. The CDR3 nucleotides read TGTGCCAGCAGTTACTCGGGGGCCGTAGAGACCCAGTACTTC. Its protein product is CASSYSGAVETQYF.

This clone was recorded a few times. The V call is TRBV19, the J call TRBJ2-1, with TRBD2 identical over 15 bases. This CDR3 comprises 15 residues. Looked up from germline, CDR1 is LNHDA and CDR2 is SQIVND (reference sequence). V shed 6 bases and J 15 bases; nucleotides not matched to a gene: 12. The CDR3 reads CASRRGLAGGPALFF. In DNA form, the CDR3 reads TGTGCCAGTAGGAGGGGACTAGCGGGAGGCCCAGCTCTGTTCTTC.

The rearrangement links TRBV7-9 to TRBJ1-2, with D possibly matching TRBD1 (6 bases). The CDR3 is 15 residues long. Trimming shortened V by 3 bases and J by 4 bases, and 15 bases separated the two germline ends. CDR1 and CDR2 (germline): SEHNR, FQNEAQ (reference sequence). As DNA, the CDR3 is TGTGCCAGCAGCTTTCAACGGGACACCTTCTATGGCTACACCTTC. It translates to CASSFQRDTFYGYTF.

The chain links TRBV6-6 to TRBJ2-1, with 8 positions matching TRBD2. The J segment lost 5 bases and the V segment lost 4 bases, leaving 1 base of the junction unmatched. The CDR3 runs to 13 residues. Germline values: CDR1 MNHNY, CDR2 SVGAGI (reference sequence). The CDR3 loop is CASSSRGDNEQFF. For the CDR3, the DNA is TGTGCCAGCAGTTCGCGGGGGGACAATGAGCAGTTCTTC.

The V gene is TRBV5-6, the J gene TRBJ2-7; maybe TRBD1 (5 bases). V was cut by 5 bases and J by 2 bases, with 14 bases left in between. This CDR3 has 14 amino acids. Looked up from germline, CDR1 is SGHDT and CDR2 is YYEEEE. The CDR3 region is CASRLRGGTYEQYF. Here the CDR3 DNA reads TGTGCCAGCAGGTTAAGGGGCGGTACCTACGAGCAGTACTTC.

V is TRBV5-1 and J is TRBJ2-5; 12 bases match TRBD1. This CDR3 spans 15 amino acids. With V trimmed by 3 bases and J by 5 bases, 5 bases remained unmatched. Germline CDR1 and CDR2: SGHRS and YFSETQ. CDR3 coding DNA: TGCGCCAGCAGCTGGGGGACAGGGGGCGGGGAGACCCAGTACTTC. It translates to CASSWGTGGGETQYF.

This chain connects TRBV19 to TRBJ1-1, with 8 positions matching TRBD1. Germline V gene sequence: CDR1 LNHDA, CDR2 SQIVND (reference sequence). V was pared by 4 bases and J by 5 bases, with 3 bases of the junction left unmatched. The CDR3 is 13 amino acids. The CDR3, as DNA: TGTGCCAGTAGTAACAGGGGGGGGACTGAAGCTTTCTTT. This gives the protein CASSNRGGTEAFF.

The genes are TRBV28 and TRBJ2-5; D gene uncertain. Germline assignment: CDR1 MDHEN and CDR2 SYDVKM. CDR3 length: 13 residues. V gave up 6 bases and J gave up 3 bases, with 11 bases separating them. The CDR3 nucleotides are TGTGCCAGCAGGGCCACAGCAAAAGAGACCCAGTACTTC. This gives the protein CASRATAKETQYF.

This clone was recorded only once. The chain carries TRBV9 and TRBJ2-1; D possibly corresponds to TRBD1 (5 bases). Trimming took 2 bases from V and 7 from J, leaving 10 bases between them. This CDR3 has 13 amino acids. From germline, CDR1 is SGDLS and CDR2 YYNGEE. CDR3 loop: CASSVQGMNEQFF. The CDR3 DNA reads TGTGCCAGCAGCGTCCAGGGAATGAATGAGCAGTTCTTC.

V usage is TRBV5-1 and J usage is TRBJ2-1; 11 bases map to TRBD2. Looked up from germline, CDR1 is SGHRS and CDR2 is YFSETQ. The CDR3 loop spans 16 amino acids. J lost 2 bases, V lost 0 bases, and 1 base had no gene match. CDR3 amino acids: CASSLVLAGAYNEQFF. The CDR3 DNA follows: TGCGCCAGCAGCTTGGTACTAGCGGGAGCCTACAATGAGCAGTTCTTC.

Details on this clone: At one of its ends the junction is not consistent with the germline gene, which may arise from a read error. The chain carries TRBV7-9 and TRBJ1-1; unclear D gene. The CDR3 loop spans 12 amino acids. Germline values: CDR1 SEHNR, CDR2 FQNEAQ (reference sequence). This CDR3 is CSSSSPPTEAFF. In nucleotides, the CDR3 is TGTTCCAGCAGCTCCCCCCCGACTGAAGCTTTCTTT. The variable domain in full, completed from reference TRBV7-9 and TRBJ1-1, reads DTGVSQNPRHKITKRGQNVTFRCDPISEHNRLYWYRQTLGQGPEFLTYFQNEAQLEKSRLLSDRFSAERPKGSFSTLEIQRTEQGDSAMYLCSSSSPPTEAFFGQGTRLTVV.

This chain uses TRBV9 with TRBJ2-2, with 7 bases matching TRBD2. The CDR3 contains 15 residues. The J segment lost 7 bases and the V segment lost 0 bases, leaving 6 bases of the junction unmatched. The germline CDR1 and CDR2 sequences are SGDLS and YYNGEE. CDR3 in DNA: TGTGCCAGCAGCGTAGTGGCGGGAGAGGACGGGGAGCTGTTTTTT. Protein product: CASSVVAGEDGELFF.

This clone is a singleton in its sample. This chain joins TRBV4-3 and TRBJ1-2, with 7 positions matching TRBD1. After removal of 1 base from V and 4 bases from J, the junction contained 9 bases not matched to a gene. There are 16 residues in the CDR3. Germline CDR1 is LGHNA and CDR2 is YSLEER. DNA for the CDR3: TGCGCCAGCAGCCAAGGTCCCGGGACAGCCGCCTATGGCTACACCTTC. This translates into CASSQGPGTAAYGYTF.

Comments on this clone: Distinct nucleotide sequences in the sample also encode this CDR3. The chain couples TRBV11-2 to TRBJ1-2; 8 bases map to TRBD1. CDR1 is SGHAT, CDR2 FQNNGV, per germline. CDR3 length equals 14 residues. V was pared by 1 base and J by 6 bases, with 4 bases of the junction left unmatched. This CDR3 is CASSLAGGADGYTF. CDR3 DNA: TGTGCCAGCAGCTTAGCAGGGGGCGCCGATGGCTACACCTTC.

The rearrangement joins TRBV7-2 to TRBJ2-1, with 8 bases that match TRBD1. Germline loops: CDR1 SGHTA, CDR2 FQGNSA. V dropped 3 bases and J dropped 14; count of bases not matched to a gene: 6. This CDR3 spans 12 amino acids. The CDR3 bases are TGTGCCAGCAGCTTTGCCGGACAGGGTGAGTTCTTC. It codes for CASSFAGQGEFF. Based on the CDR3 plus reference TRBV7-2 and TRBJ2-1, the full variable domain is GAGVSQSPSNKVTEKGKDVELRCDPISGHTALYWYRQSLGQGLEFLIYFQGNSAPDKSGLPSDRFSAERTGGSVSTLTIQRTQQEDSAVYLCASSFAGQGEFFGPGTRLTVL.

The V call is TRBV19, the J call TRBJ1-5; 10 bases line up with TRBD1. V dropped 3 bases and J dropped 9; count of bases not matched to a gene: 11. The CDR3 sequence is 16 residues long. CDR1 and CDR2 from the germline V gene are LNHDA and SQIVND (reference sequence). This chain's CDR3 is CASSISARTGGGPQHF. For the CDR3, the DNA is TGTGCCAGTAGTATTTCGGCACGGACAGGGGGTGGGCCCCAGCATTTT.